This T cell receptor beta chain was obtained from a study of blood T cell repertoires in COVID-19. Study summary: T cells, B-cell-depleted T cells, or PBMCs provided the cDNA or gDNA that served as material.

The assay was immunoSEQ multiplex PCR, and TCRdb's table has in-frame clones only and misses some. This sample has 300,000 or so clones, with 87% found just once. V was shortened by 2 bases and J by 6 bases, with 14 bases between the two germline ends. The germline gives CDR1 GTSNPN, CDR2 SVGIG (reference sequence). The CDR3 sequence is 13 residues long. Clinical history reported by participants formed the basis on which cohorts were assigned. For recovered donors of Cohort 3, there were two negative PCRs, clearance, or symptom resolution. The TCR sequence derives from a woman in her 30s who had recovered from COVID-19. This sequence joins TRBV30 and TRBJ2-7; possible D gene TRBD1, 6 bases. Input material: PBMCs or T cells enriched from blood (not recorded which). The CDR3 sequence is CAWSWGPGPEQYF. In DNA form, the CDR3 reads TGTGCCTGGAGTTGGGGGCCGGGTCCCGAGCAGTACTTC.